One sample yielded the 30 T cell receptor beta chains listed below, sequenced in a study of blood T cell repertoires in COVID-19. The assay was immunoSEQ multiplex PCR, and TCRdb's table has in-frame clones only and misses some. Among 200,000 to 300,000 clones listed, approximately 86% were seen once. What was sequenced was peripheral blood. The receptor source for this set is a man between 25 and 39 years old with active or convalescent COVID-19.

The rearrangement uses TRBV7-7 and TRBJ2-2, with D unclear. Trimming removed 2 bases from V and 6 bases from J, with 13 bases in between. Looked up from germline, CDR1 is SSHAT and CDR2 is FNYEAQ (reference sequence). This CDR3 spans 15 amino acids. For the CDR3, the DNA is TGTGCCAGCAGCTTAAATTCCCCCCCGGCCGGGGAGCTGTTTTTT. Amino acids: CASSLNSPPAGELFF.

This clone has a single count. V usage is TRBV18 and J usage is TRBJ2-1; 13 bases agree with TRBD2. Germline CDR1 reads KGHSH; CDR2 reads LQKENI. J was trimmed by 9 bases and V by 3 bases; bases with no gene match: 5. CDR3 length equals 15 residues. The CDR3 bases are TGTGCCAGCTCACCCCGACTAGCGGGGGGAGGTGAGCAGTTCTTC. Translation gives CASSPRLAGGGEQFF. Full variable domain (rest looked up from reference TRBV18 and TRBJ2-1): NAGVMQNPRHLVRRRGQEARLRCSPMKGHSHVYWYRQLPEEGLKFMVYLQKENIIDESGMPKERFSAEFPKEGPSILRIQQVVRGDSAAYFCASSPRLAGGGEQFFGPGTRLTVL.

The rearrangement uses TRBV30 and TRBJ1-5; 7 bases agree with TRBD1. J gave up 7 bases and V 0 bases, and 3 bases lay outside the gene matches. This CDR3 has 13 residues. In germline, CDR1 is GTSNPN, CDR2 SVGIG (reference sequence). The DNA for the CDR3 is TGTGCCTGGAGTGTTACAGGGGTCCAGCCCCAGCATTTT. This translates into CAWSVTGVQPQHF.

The V call is TRBV4-3, the J call TRBJ1-6; tentatively, D is TRBD1 (5 bases). Germline V lookup: CDR1 LGHNA, CDR2 YSLEER. Between the trimmed V and J ends, which lost 0 bases and 4 bases, there was a span of 10 bases. This CDR3 is built from 16 residues. Here the CDR3 DNA reads TGCGCCAGCAGCCAAGACCAGGGCCAATATAATTCACCCCTCCACTTT. It is translated as CASSQDQGQYNSPLHF.

This clone was seen a single time. The CDR3, as DNA: TGTGCCAGCAGTCCCGTGACTAGCGGGGGGGCTTACGAGCAGTACTTC. Translation: CASSPVTSGGAYEQYF. This chain joins TRBV2 and TRBJ2-7, with 14 bases lining up with TRBD2. CDR1 SNHLY and CDR2 FYNNEI come from the germline V gene. CDR3 size: 16 residues. V trimming: 5 bases; J trimming: 4 bases; junction bases outside the gene matches: 7.

V usage is TRBV4-1 and J usage is TRBJ1-1; 8 positions agree with TRBD1. The CDR3 sequence is 16 residues long. The germline V gene encodes CDR1 MGHRA and CDR2 YSYEKL. The J segment lost 5 bases and the V segment lost 1 base, leaving 9 bases of the junction unmatched. CDR3 sequence: CASSQVRGQGETEAFF. The DNA of the CDR3 is TGCGCCAGCAGCCAAGTTCGAGGACAGGGAGAAACTGAAGCTTTCTTT.

The chain couples TRBV9 to TRBJ2-3; TRBD2 agrees at 10 bases. CDR1 and CDR2 (germline): SGDLS, YYNGEE. The CDR3 has 17 amino acids. Losses at the gene ends were 3 bases for V and 0 bases for J; bases not matched to a gene: 7. The CDR3: CASSASGGSSSTDTQYF. The CDR3 DNA sequence: TGTGCCAGCAGCGCTAGCGGGGGAAGTTCTAGCACAGATACGCAGTATTTT.

This chain links TRBV10-2 with TRBJ2-6, with 8 positions matching TRBD1. The germline V gene has CDR1 WSHSY and CDR2 SAAADI. The CDR3 spans 17 residues. J was trimmed by 3 bases and V by 5 bases; bases with no gene match: 9. For the CDR3, the DNA is TGCGCCAGCAGTCCGGACAGGGAGGAATTTGGGGCCAACGTCCTGACTTTC. Its translation is CASSPDREEFGANVLTF.

The chain carries TRBV29-1 and TRBJ2-1; maybe TRBD1 (7 bases). V gave up 7 bases and J gave up 5 bases, with 15 bases separating them. The CDR3 contains 13 residues. Germline CDR1 reads SQVTM; CDR2 reads ANQGSEA. The CDR3 sequence: CSARQGGDNEQFF. The CDR3 bases are TGCAGCGCCCGGCAGGGGGGAGACAATGAGCAGTTCTTC.

This clone was detected only a few times. The chain has TRBV5-6 and TRBJ2-7; possible D gene TRBD2, 5 bases. The germline V gene encodes CDR1 SGHDT and CDR2 YYEEEE. Trimming took 3 bases from V and 2 from J, leaving 15 bases between them. There are 15 residues in the CDR3. The DNA for the CDR3 is TGTGCCAGCAGCTCACAACTAGAGGTTCCCTACGAGCAGTACTTC. Protein: CASSSQLEVPYEQYF.

The chain links TRBV10-3 to TRBJ1-1; perhaps TRBD1 as D (6 bases). The CDR3 has 14 amino acids. Trimming removed 3 bases at V and 2 bases at J, with 10 bases between. Per germline, CDR1 ENHRY and CDR2 SYGVKD. CDR3 sequence (DNA): TGTGCCATCAGTGAAACGGGACACAACACTGAAGCTTTCTTT. As protein: CAISETGHNTEAFF.

The V gene is TRBV7-6, the J gene TRBJ1-2; weak D call: TRBD1 (5 bases). The CDR3 spans 15 residues. V was shortened by 5 bases and J by 0 bases, with 13 bases between the two germline ends. Germline V CDR1 and CDR2: SGHVS, FNYEAQ. DNA of the CDR3: TGTGCCAGCAGCAAACAGGAGTTAGCTAACTATGGCTACACCTTC. Residues: CASSKQELANYGYTF.

The gene calls are TRBV7-9 and TRBJ2-7; a weak D match, TRBD1 (6 bases). The CDR3 length is 14 residues. Trimming stripped 2 bases from V and 1 base from J, with 9 bases between. CDR1 and CDR2 (germline): SEHNR, FQNEAQ (reference sequence). The CDR3 nucleotides are TGTGCCAGCAGCTTAACGGACAGATCCTACGAGCAGTACTTC. Protein: CASSLTDRSYEQYF.

The count of this clone is one. The chain joins TRBV13 to TRBJ2-7, with unresolved D. The CDR3 has 12 residues. CDR1 is PRHDT, CDR2 FYEKMQ, per germline (reference sequence). The V gene lost 0 bases and the J gene lost 5 bases, with 5 bases spanning the gap. The CDR3 here is CASSLGRHEQYF. The CDR3 nucleotides are TGTGCCAGCAGCTTAGGCCGTCACGAGCAGTACTTC.

The chain joins TRBV4-1 to TRBJ1-5; D remains ambiguous. The CDR3 has 14 residues. V was shortened by 1 base and J by 3 bases, with 7 bases between the two germline ends. Germline CDR1 MGHRA, CDR2 YSYEKL. The CDR3 loop reads CASSQGAYNQPQHF. The CDR3 DNA reads as TGCGCCAGCAGCCAAGGTGCCTACAATCAGCCCCAGCATTTT.

The chain links TRBV7-9 to TRBJ1-5; TRBD1 might be the D (5 bases). V lost 3 bases, J lost 3 bases, and 9 bases lay in between. This CDR3 has 14 amino acids. Looked up from germline, CDR1 is SEHNR and CDR2 is FQNEAQ (reference sequence). CDR3 residues: CASSLGGTNQPQHF. DNA of the CDR3: TGTGCCAGCAGCTTGGGAGGGACCAATCAGCCCCAGCATTTT. The variable domain in full, completed from reference TRBV7-9 and TRBJ1-5, reads DTGVSQNPRHKITKRGQNVTFRCDPISEHNRLYWYRQTLGQGPEFLTYFQNEAQLEKSRLLSDRFSAERPKGSFSTLEIQRTEQGDSAMYLCASSLGGTNQPQHFGDGTRLSIL.

V is TRBV10-1 and J is TRBJ1-5; no firm D call. The germline V gene encodes CDR1 WNHNN and CDR2 SYGVQD (reference sequence). CDR3 size: 13 residues. Trimming shortened V by 2 bases and J by 8 bases, and 10 bases separated the two germline ends. The CDR3 sequence: CASSEIRGEPQHF. Written as DNA, the CDR3 is TGCGCCAGCAGTGAGATCCGGGGAGAGCCCCAGCATTTT.

This chain uses TRBV19 with TRBJ2-3, with 15 bases aligning to TRBD2. After removal of 6 bases from V and 8 bases from J, the junction contained 9 bases not matched to a gene. This CDR3 spans 16 amino acids. The germline V gene has CDR1 LNHDA and CDR2 SQIVND (reference sequence). CDR3 bases: TGTGCCAGTAGCACAGGGACTAGCGGGGGGACGGGTACGCAGTATTTT. It translates to CASSTGTSGGTGTQYF.

This sequence joins TRBV5-4 and TRBJ1-1; tentative D call: TRBD1 (6 bases). This CDR3 region has 12 residues. Trimming took 0 bases from V and 11 from J, leaving 11 bases between them. Germline CDR1 reads SGHNT; CDR2 reads YYREEE (reference sequence). The CDR3 DNA is TGTGCCAGCAGCTTGGTTTCAGGGGAGGCTTTCTTT. Translation gives CASSLVSGEAFF.

The chain combines TRBV12-3 or TRBV12-4 with TRBJ2-7, with D uncertain. The ends were cut back, 6 bases at V and 3 bases at J, with 12 bases in the middle. The CDR3 is 13 amino acids. CDR3: CASSPGVGYEQYF. For the CDR3, the DNA is TGTGCCAGCAGCCCCGGAGTGGGCTACGAGCAGTACTTC.

V and J are TRBV4-1 and TRBJ2-7, with TRBD2 matching over 9 bases. Per germline, CDR1 MGHRA and CDR2 YSYEKL. V lost 0 bases to trimming and J lost 6 bases; unmatched junction nucleotides: 9. The CDR3 loop spans 16 amino acids. CDR3 residues: CASSQDDFGTSSEQYF. The DNA of the CDR3 is TGCGCCAGCAGCCAAGATGATTTTGGGACTAGCAGCGAGCAGTACTTC.

This chain uses TRBV25-1 with TRBJ1-4, with unresolved D. The germline CDR1 and CDR2 sequences are MGHDK and SYGVNS. The CDR3 spans 15 residues. The V and J ends lost 6 bases and 0 bases respectively, with 11 bases between them. DNA of the CDR3: TGTGCCAGCAGATTCTGTCGTGCAACTAATGAAAAACTGTTTTTT. Translation: CASRFCRATNEKLFF.

The chain uses TRBV12-5 and TRBJ2-2; D perhaps matches TRBD1 (5 bases). Trimming stripped 5 bases from V and 0 bases from J, with 10 bases between. The CDR3 is 15 amino acids. In germline, CDR1 is LGHNT, CDR2 FRNRAP. The CDR3 DNA follows: TGTGCTAGTGGTACCGAGACAGCGAACACCGGGGAGCTGTTTTTT. Its translation: CASGTETANTGELFF.

This chain joins TRBV6-6 and TRBJ1-5; 7 nucleotides match TRBD1. Germline assignment: CDR1 MNHNY and CDR2 SVGAGI (reference sequence). The CDR3 is made up of 15 amino acids. The V segment lost 0 bases and the J segment 7 bases; nucleotides outside the gene matches: 6. Here the CDR3 DNA reads TGTGCCAGCAGTTACTCGAAGGGGGCAGGACAGCCCCAGCATTTT. Encoded protein: CASSYSKGAGQPQHF.

V gene TRBV5-4 combines with J gene TRBJ1-1; D is possibly TRBD1 (5 bases). The CDR3 is 15 residues long. Looked up from germline, CDR1 is SGHNT and CDR2 is YYREEE (reference sequence). Trimming stripped 5 bases from V and 3 bases from J, with 17 bases between. The chain's CDR3 is CASRYTGTLDTEAFF. CDR3 sequence (DNA): TGTGCCAGCAGATACACCGGGACTTTGGACACTGAAGCTTTCTTT.

This rearrangement joins TRBV7-2 to TRBJ1-5, with TRBD1 as a possible D gene (5 bases). CDR1 SGHTA and CDR2 FQGNSA come from the germline V gene. The V gene lost 5 bases and the J gene lost 6 bases, with 14 bases spanning the gap. The CDR3 loop spans 14 amino acids. The CDR3 loop reads CASSLMGEVQPQHF. The CDR3 bases are TGTGCCAGCAGCCTGATGGGGGAGGTTCAGCCCCAGCATTTT.

This CDR3 is CASSIQDGSQDIQYF. CDR3 DNA sequence: TGTGCCAGCAGCATACAGGACGGATCGCAAGACATTCAGTACTTC. The gene calls are TRBV11-2 and TRBJ2-4, with D possibly TRBD1 on 5 matching bases. CDR1 and CDR2 from the germline V gene are SGHAT and FQNNGV. Trimming left V 5 bases short and J 8 bases short, with 19 bases between. This CDR3 comprises 15 residues.

The chain recombines TRBV5-5 with TRBJ2-5, with a weak D call TRBD2 (6 bases). The V end lost 2 bases, the J end lost 1 base, and 9 bases lay between the germline ends. Germline CDR1 SGHKS, CDR2 YYEKEE (reference sequence). There are 14 residues in the CDR3. The CDR3 DNA is TGTGCCAGCAGCTTTGGCGGGGTCCAAGAGACCCAGTACTTC. It specifies CASSFGGVQETQYF. Drawing the rest from reference TRBV5-5 and TRBJ2-5, the complete variable domain is DAGVTQSPTHLIKTRGQQVTLRCSPISGHKSVSWYQQVLGQGPQFIFQYYEKEERGRGNFPDRFSARQFPNYSSELNVNALLLGDSALYLCASSFGGVQETQYFGPGTRLLVL.

The J gene is TRBJ2-7, the V gene TRBV5-1, with D possibly TRBD1 on 5 matching bases. This CDR3 region has 14 residues. V was pared by 0 bases and J by 5 bases, with 12 bases between. Germline V gene sequence: CDR1 SGHRS, CDR2 YFSETQ. CDR3 sequence: CASSLVQGTHEQYF. The CDR3, as DNA: TGCGCCAGCAGCTTGGTTCAGGGTACGCACGAGCAGTACTTC. Filled out from reference TRBV5-1 and TRBJ2-7, the complete variable domain reads KAGVTQTPRYLIKTRGQQVTLSCSPISGHRSVSWYQQTPGQGLQFLFEYFSETQRNKGNFPGRFSGRQFSNSRSEMNVSTLELGDSALYLCASSLVQGTHEQYFGPGTRLTVT.

This chain uses TRBV11-2 with TRBJ2-2, with TRBD1 identical over 9 bases. Trimming at V came to 5 bases and at J to 7 bases, leaving 8 bases not matched to a gene. The CDR3 is 15 amino acids. Looked up from germline, CDR1 is SGHAT and CDR2 is FQNNGV. CDR3 amino acids: CASSITGTGIGELFF. DNA for the CDR3: TGTGCCAGCAGCATAACCGGGACAGGGATCGGGGAGCTGTTTTTT. Complete variable domain (other parts from reference TRBV11-2 and TRBJ2-2): EAGVAQSPRYKIIEKRQSVAFWCNPISGHATLYWYQQILGQGPKLLIQFQNNGVVDDSQLPKDRFSAERLKGVDSTLKIQPAKLEDSAVYLCASSITGTGIGELFFGEGSRLTVL.